This is a list of T cell receptor beta chains from one sample in a study of CD8 T cells in Susac syndrome. TCRdb itself ran the immunoSEQ multiplex PCR reads through MiXCR, one entry per CDR3 protein. In the table there are fewer than 35,000 distinct CDR3 sequences, about 95% of which are singletons. The source material was CD8+ T cells from PBMCs. These receptor sequences come from a human donor in good health. Both conserved end residues are part of each CDR3. The D gene is left open where the match is weak. Clone size is given for some rows only: seen once, a few or many times, or a class if the clone is expanded.

v_call	d_call	clone_size	j_call	cdr3_nt	cdr3_aa
TRBV27	.	.	TRBJ2-6	TGTGCCAGCGACGGGGTTGGGGGGGCCAACGTCCTGACTTTC	CASDGVGGANVLTF
TRBV4-1	TRBD2	.	TRBJ2-1	TGCGCCAGCAGCCAGATACTAGCGGGGGGCAAGAATGAGCAGTTCTTC	CASSQILAGGKNEQFF
TRBV9	.	.	TRBJ2-1	TGTGCCAGCAGCGTCACTGGTGAGCAGTTCTTC	CASSVTGEQFF
TRBV5-6	TRBD2	.	TRBJ2-1	TGTGCCAGCAGCTTTAGCGGGGGACGGTACAATGAGCAGTTCTTC	CASSFSGGRYNEQFF
TRBV7-2	.	.	TRBJ2-6	TGTGCCAGCAGCTTAGCCATTGACGTGGGGGGGGCCAACGTCCTGACTTTC	CASSLAIDVGGANVLTF
TRBV20-1	.	.	TRBJ1-1	TGCAGTGCTAGAGATCTTTCCGGGGACACTGAAGCTTTCTTT	CSARDLSGDTEAFF
TRBV12-1	.	.	TRBJ1-5	TGTGCCAGCAGCTTTGCCCCATCGGACAGGGAGACCAATCAGCCCCAGCATTTT	CASSFAPSDRETNQPQHF
TRBV20-1	.	.	TRBJ2-7	TGCAGTGCTAGAGACCGAACCCGGGACCATTACTACGAGCAGTACTTC	CSARDRTRDHYYEQYF
TRBV5-1	TRBD1	.	TRBJ2-3	TGCGCCAGCAGCGCGGAGGGACAGGGATCAGATACGCAGTATTTT	CASSAEGQGSDTQYF
TRBV2	.	.	TRBJ2-3	TGTGCCAGCAGTGAAAAAGTTACAGATACGCAGTATTTT	CASSEKVTDTQYF
TRBV3-1	.	few	TRBJ2-5	TGTGCCAGCAGCCAGATCTTAATCAGGGGGGGAGAGACCCAGTACTTC	CASSQILIRGGETQYF
TRBV19	TRBD1	few	TRBJ1-1	TGTGCCAGTAGGACAGGGGGAACTGAAGCTTTCTTT	CASRTGGTEAFF
TRBV27	.	once	TRBJ1-5	TGTGCCAGTTCAGATTTTAGTAGCAATCAGCCCCAGCATTTT	CASSDFSSNQPQHF
TRBV12-3/TRBV12-4	.	.	TRBJ2-1	TGTGCCAGCAGTTTAGCGGGACGTTACAATGAGCAGTTCTTC	CASSLAGRYNEQFF
TRBV29-1	.	few	TRBJ2-7	TGCAGCGTTGAAGATCTGGGGACCTACGAGCAGTACTTC	CSVEDLGTYEQYF
TRBV20-1	TRBD1	.	TRBJ2-1	TGCAGTGCAAGGGACAGCCCGAGCTCCTACAATGAGCAGTTCTTC	CSARDSPSSYNEQFF
TRBV2	.	.	TRBJ1-5	TGTGCCGCAGCTCCAGGGGTCGGACAGCCCCAGCATTTT	CAAAPGVGQPQHF
TRBV12-3/TRBV12-4	TRBD2	.	TRBJ2-5	TGTGCCAGCAGCCCTCGGGCGGGGGTGGAGACCCAGTACTTC	CASSPRAGVETQYF
TRBV13	.	.	TRBJ1-2	TGTGCCAGCAGCTTAGGCTCCGGGGGGTATGGCTACACCTTC	CASSLGSGGYGYTF
TRBV7-2	TRBD2	once	TRBJ2-2	TGTGCCAGCAGCTCCCGGACTAGCGGGGCATTCACCGGGGAGCTGTTTTTT	CASSSRTSGAFTGELFF
TRBV2	.	.	TRBJ2-4	TGTGCCAGCAGTGGTCGTAGGGACGGAAACATTCAGTACTTC	CASSGRRDGNIQYF
TRBV20-1	TRBD1	.	TRBJ2-2	TGCAGTGCTAGAGAGCCACAGGGGGTTGCCACCGGGGAGCTGTTTTTT	CSAREPQGVATGELFF
TRBV7-9	TRBD2	.	TRBJ2-3	TGTGCCAGCAGGTTGACTAGCGATACGCAGTATTTT	CASRLTSDTQYF
TRBV6-5	.	.	TRBJ2-7	TGTGCCAGCAGTTACAAAGGGGGGCCCTACGAGCAGTACTTC	CASSYKGGPYEQYF
TRBV7-2	.	.	TRBJ1-1	TGTGCCAGCAGCTTAGACACGGGGCCAGCTTTCTTT	CASSLDTGPAFF
TRBV4-3	.	.	TRBJ2-7	TGCGCCAGCAGCCCGGGTTCAACCAGGTGGGGGGCCAACGAGCAGTACTTC	CASSPGSTRWGANEQYF
TRBV12-3/TRBV12-4	.	few	TRBJ2-7	TGTGCCAGCAGTTTAAGTCAGTACGAGCAGTACTTC	CASSLSQYEQYF
TRBV7-9	.	.	TRBJ2-1	TGTGCCAGCAGCCCCACTAGCAATGAGCAGTTCTTC	CASSPTSNEQFF
TRBV19	.	.	TRBJ2-1	TGTGCCAGTAGTATCGCCGGGGCCTACAATGAGCAGTTCTTC	CASSIAGAYNEQFF
TRBV13	.	.	TRBJ1-1	TGTGCCAGCAGCCTAGGAAGGGGGGGAAGCACTGAAGCTTTCTTT	CASSLGRGGSTEAFF
TRBV4-1	TRBD2	.	TRBJ2-3	TGCGCCAGCAGCCAAGAGACTAGCCCAGATACGCAGTATTTT	CASSQETSPDTQYF
TRBV7-2	TRBD2	.	TRBJ2-3	TGTGCCAGCAGCGCCCCACCCCGGGCGGGGGGGCGGGATACGCAGTATTTT	CASSAPPRAGGRDTQYF
TRBV4-1	.	.	TRBJ1-5	TGCGCCAGCAGCCCCGGACAGTTAGGCAATCAGCCCCAGCATTTT	CASSPGQLGNQPQHF
TRBV7-9	TRBD2	.	TRBJ2-7	TGTGCCAGCAGCCCCACTTTCGCTAGCGGGGTTTACTACGAGCAGTACTTC	CASSPTFASGVYYEQYF
TRBV7-9	.	.	TRBJ2-3	TGTGCCAGCAGCACGACGAAGGCGGAAAGCACAGATACGCAGTATTTT	CASSTTKAESTDTQYF
TRBV29-1	.	once	TRBJ1-2	TGCAGCGTCAGGACGGGAGCTTCTTATGGCTACACCTTC	CSVRTGASYGYTF
TRBV5-1	TRBD1	.	TRBJ2-1	TGCGCCAGCAGCACAGGGGGCCCCCTCACCGACAATGAGCAGTTCTTC	CASSTGGPLTDNEQFF
TRBV4-1	TRBD1	.	TRBJ2-1	TGCGCCAGCAGCCACTCTTCAGGGGGCACCTACAATGAGCAGTTCTTC	CASSHSSGGTYNEQFF
TRBV27	.	.	TRBJ2-2	TGTGCCAGCAGTTTATCCTCCACAGGGTTTAGCACCGGGGAGCTGTTTTTT	CASSLSSTGFSTGELFF
TRBV19	.	.	TRBJ2-2	TGTGCCAGTAGTCCCCCTCGGGGGCAGGGGACCGGGGAGCTGTTTTTT	CASSPPRGQGTGELFF
TRBV3-1	.	.	TRBJ1-1	TGTGCCAGCAGCCAAGATCCCCTGGCGGCGACGAACACTGAAGCTTTCTTT	CASSQDPLAATNTEAFF
TRBV4-3	.	once	TRBJ2-1	TGCGCCAGCAGCCACCTTGGGGGTATCAATGAGCAGTTCTTC	CASSHLGGINEQFF
TRBV27	.	.	TRBJ2-3	TGTGCCAGCAGGACTATGTCGGATACGCAGTATTTT	CASRTMSDTQYF
TRBV2	.	.	TRBJ2-1	TGTGCCAGCAGGACACTTGAGGACTACCTACTAGATGAGCAGTTCTTC	CASRTLEDYLLDEQFF
TRBV6-2/TRBV6-3	.	.	TRBJ1-1	TGTGCCAGCAGTTTTTATCCCGGGACCACTGAAGCTTTCTTT	CASSFYPGTTEAFF